This T cell receptor (beta chain) derives from a study of shared clonotypes between healthy human individuals. Study in general: Samples came from a couple of female and a few male donors aged 18 to 49.

General study findings and limits: Several donors showed sharing of around 5% of naive CD4 clonotypes. Naive subsets generally had larger estimated richness than memory subsets. Sorted-subset sequencing, rarefaction showed, was incomplete despite large depth.

The CDR3 has 15 residues. Germline V gene data show CDR1 as SSHAT and CDR2 as FNYEAQ (reference sequence). V was pared by 1 base and J by 12 bases, with 15 bases of the junction left unmatched. The assay was immunoSEQ multiplex PCR, and TCRdb's table has in-frame clones only and misses some. The data show more than 550,000 clones, 90% seen once. Note on this clone: What it binds is unknown.

Sequencing was done on a sample of memory CD8+ T cells from PBMCs. Subset reported: CD45RO+ cells pooled with CCR7-negative TemRA cells. This clonotype was sampled from a man aged 18-30 years in good health. Some clones in this sample may be carry-over from other donors' samples. The V gene is TRBV7-7, the J gene TRBJ2-7; 7 bases are shared with TRBD2. This chain's CDR3 is CASSLGWPGRAHRYF. The CDR3 DNA reads TGTGCCAGCAGCTTAGGATGGCCAGGGAGGGCTCATCGGTACTTC.